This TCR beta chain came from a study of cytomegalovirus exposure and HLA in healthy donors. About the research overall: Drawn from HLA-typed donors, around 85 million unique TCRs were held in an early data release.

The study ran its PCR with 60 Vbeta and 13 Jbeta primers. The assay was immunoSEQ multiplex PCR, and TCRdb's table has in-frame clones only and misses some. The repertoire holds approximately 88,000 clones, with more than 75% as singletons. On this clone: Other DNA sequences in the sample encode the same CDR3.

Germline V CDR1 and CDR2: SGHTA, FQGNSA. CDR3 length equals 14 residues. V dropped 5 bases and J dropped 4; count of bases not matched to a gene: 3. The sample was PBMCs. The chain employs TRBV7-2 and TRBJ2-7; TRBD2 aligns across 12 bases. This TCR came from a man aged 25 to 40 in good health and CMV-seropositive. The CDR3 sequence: CASSPTSGSYEQYF. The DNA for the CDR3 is TGTGCCAGCAGCCCGACTAGCGGGAGTTACGAGCAGTACTTC.